Below, 13 T cell receptor beta chains from the same sample are listed, as sequenced in a study of Graves' ophthalmopathy and Graves' hyperthyroidism. Amplification from RNA transcripts yielded the TCR beta CDR3 regions. A first-round RT-PCR used HTBI primers, followed by a second-round multiplex PCR. In TCRdb, the multiplex PCR reads were re-called with MiXCR into one record per CDR3 protein. The sample records a few hundred thousand distinct CDR3 sequences, 17% being singletons. Specimen: peripheral blood. These receptors were collected from an adult woman with stable Graves' hyperthyroidism.

To note about this clonotype: A read error may produce the germline difference seen at one junction end. The chain is built from TRBV6-1 and TRBJ2-5, with 7 bases identical to TRBD2. Per germline, CDR1 MNHNS and CDR2 SASEGT. CDR3 length: 15 amino acids. The CDR3 DNA sequence: TGCGCCAGCGCTGGAAGGGGAGGGCTCCAAGAGACCCAGTACTTC. Translation: CASAGRGGLQETQYF.

Only a few counts were recorded for this clonotype. Its ends do not fully match the called genes, so a read error is possible. CDR3 region: CSARMGRLNSPLHF. The CDR3 nucleotides are TGCAGTGCTAGAATGGGACGGTTAAATTCGCCCCTCCACTTT. This chain links TRBV20-1 with TRBJ1-6; TRBD1 might be the D (5 bases). Germline-derived CDR1 and CDR2 are DFQATT and SNEGSKA (reference sequence). There are 14 residues in the CDR3.

In its sample, this clonotype was seen many times. The chain links TRBV4-1 to TRBJ2-7, with 7 bases that match TRBD1. V lost 0 bases, J lost 9 bases, and 11 bases stayed unmatched. Germline CDR1 MGHRA, CDR2 YSYEKL. This CDR3 is built from 15 residues. This CDR3 is CASSQEGGQGGWQYF. The CDR3 DNA sequence: TGCGCCAGCAGCCAAGAAGGGGGCCAAGGCGGGTGGCAGTACTTC.

Comment on this clonotype: This may be a read error: a much more frequent sequence differs by one nucleotide. The rearrangement links TRBV6-5 to TRBJ2-5, with 9 bases that match TRBD1. This CDR3 has 13 residues. Germline V gene data show CDR1 as MNHEY and CDR2 as SVGAGI. In DNA, the CDR3 is TGTGCCAGCATTAGACAGGGGGAGGAGACCCAGAACTTC. It encodes CASIRQGEETQNF.

This clonotype came up many times. V and J are TRBV7-2 and TRBJ1-2; D is undetermined. The V gene lost 5 bases and the J gene lost 4 bases, with 23 bases spanning the gap. CDR1 and CDR2 from the germline V gene are SGHTA and FQGNSA. The CDR3 sequence is 17 residues long. The CDR3 protein is CASSNGHDGSLGYGYTF. CDR3 DNA: TGTGCCAGCAGCAACGGTCATGATGGAAGCCTAGGCTATGGCTACACCTTC.

This clonotype was recorded at least ten times. The V and J genes are TRBV2 and TRBJ2-1; 10 positions agree with TRBD2. CDR3 length equals 14 residues. Germline trimming cut 7 bases from V and 6 bases from J; bases unmatched to any gene: 6. The germline V gene encodes CDR1 SNHLY and CDR2 FYNNEI. The CDR3 protein is CASNQGLASNEQFF. In DNA form, the CDR3 reads TGTGCCAGCAACCAGGGACTAGCGTCCAATGAGCAGTTCTTC.

This clonotype was recorded at least ten times. The V and J genes are TRBV29-1 and TRBJ2-2; maybe TRBD2 (5 bases). The germline V gene has CDR1 SQVTM and CDR2 ANQGSEA. V lost 0 bases to trimming and J lost 7 bases, with 15 bases between them. CDR3 size: 15 residues. The CDR3 coding sequence is TGCAGCGTTGAAGATCTTAGGGAGACGAGCGGGGAGCTGTTTTTT. It codes for CSVEDLRETSGELFF.

V usage is TRBV12-3 or TRBV12-4 and J usage is TRBJ2-2, with 10 bases matching TRBD2. This CDR3 comprises 15 residues. With V trimmed by 7 bases and J by 7 bases, 9 bases remained unmatched. In DNA form, the CDR3 reads TGTGCCAGCATTCCATTAGCGGGAGGAGACGGGGAGCTGTTTTTT. Protein product: CASIPLAGGDGELFF.

This clonotype was detected many times. As DNA, the CDR3 is TGTGCCAGCAGCGATCCGGGGGGGGATACTGAAGCTTTCTTT. Translation gives CASSDPGGDTEAFF. The rearrangement links TRBV7-8 to TRBJ1-1, with a possible D match to TRBD1 (5 bases). V was trimmed by 5 bases and J by 5 bases, leaving 15 bases between them. In germline, CDR1 is SGHVS, CDR2 FQNEAQ. The CDR3 consists of 14 residues. The full variable domain, completed using reference TRBV7-8 and TRBJ1-1, is GAGVSQSPRYKVAKRGQDVALRCDPISGHVSLFWYQQALGQGPEFLTYFQNEAQLDKSGLPSDRFFAERPEGSVSTLKIQRTQQEDSAVYLCASSDPGGDTEAFFGQGTRLTVV.

This sequence joins TRBV12-3 or TRBV12-4 and TRBJ1-3, with D unclear. V was pared by 0 bases and J by 1 base, with 10 bases between. This CDR3 contains 16 residues. In DNA form, the CDR3 reads TGTGCCAGCAGTTTAGCGTCCGAACTTTCTGGAAACACCATATATTTT. This gives the protein CASSLASELSGNTIYF.

This clonotype was seen ten or more times. The chain carries TRBV6-5 and TRBJ2-7, with 11 bases fitting TRBD1. This CDR3 comprises 15 residues. The V and J ends lost 0 bases and 3 bases, in that order; junction bases with no gene match: 1. CDR1 is MNHEY, CDR2 SVGAGI, per germline. The CDR3 loop reads CASSYSGTGGYEQYF. In DNA form, the CDR3 reads TGTGCCAGCAGTTACTCGGGGACAGGGGGCTACGAGCAGTACTTC.

CDR3 bases: TGCGCCAGCAGCCTGACGGGGGTACTCTCTGGAAACACCATATATTTT. Amino acids: CASSLTGVLSGNTIYF. The chain has TRBV5-1 and TRBJ1-3; perhaps TRBD1 as D (5 bases). The germline gives CDR1 SGHRS, CDR2 YFSETQ. The CDR3 spans 16 residues. The V end was cut by 4 bases, the J end by 0 bases, with 14 bases between.

This clonotype appeared many times. The chain is built from TRBV4-1 and TRBJ1-2; TRBD1 matches at 9 bases. CDR1 MGHRA and CDR2 YSYEKL come from the germline V gene. V shed 6 bases and J 1 base; nucleotides not matched to a gene: 6. The CDR3 is 15 amino acids. CDR3 residues: CASRKPGQGNYGYTF. In DNA form, the CDR3 reads TGCGCCAGCAGAAAACCGGGACAGGGTAACTATGGCTACACCTTC.